A single sample is the source of the 4 T cell receptor beta chains below, sequenced in a study of OX40 agonist ivuxolimab in advanced cancers. Produced via immunoSEQ multiplex PCR; TCRdb's table is partial and in-frame only. The data contain approximately 82,000 clones, about 86% of them singletons. Source: CD4+ or CD8+ T cells sorted from blood, taken in a trial of the OX40 agonist ivuxolimab. These receptors were obtained from an adult with an advanced solid tumor such as melanoma, head and neck, liver or kidney cancer.

This chain connects TRBV29-1 to TRBJ1-1; maybe TRBD1 (5 bases). This CDR3 has 12 amino acids. Per germline, CDR1 SQVTM and CDR2 ANQGSEA. Trimming removed 7 bases at V and 5 bases at J, with 14 bases between. The CDR3 region is CSAQGSGTEAFF. CDR3 nucleotide sequence: TGCAGCGCCCAGGGTTCGGGGACTGAAGCTTTCTTT.

The chain combines TRBV4-1 with TRBJ1-2, with 8 bases lining up with TRBD1. CDR1 is MGHRA, CDR2 YSYEKL, per germline. This CDR3 region has 16 residues. After removal of 3 bases from V and 8 bases from J, the junction contained 14 bases not matched to a gene. CDR3: CASSQEDRVGGEGYTF. The DNA of the CDR3 is TGCGCCAGCAGCCAGGAGGACAGGGTCGGAGGTGAGGGCTACACCTTC.

The chain joins TRBV7-9 to TRBJ2-1; 10 nucleotides agree with TRBD2. After removal of 3 bases from V and 6 bases from J, the junction contained 5 bases not matched to a gene. The CDR3 runs to 15 residues. Germline V gene data show CDR1 as SEHNR and CDR2 as FQNEAQ (reference sequence). The CDR3 DNA is TGTGCCAGCAGCTTCAGCGGGGGGGCCGGCAATGAGCAGTTCTTC. Its translation is CASSFSGGAGNEQFF.

The J gene is TRBJ1-6, the V gene TRBV19; TRBD1 matches 10 bases. The CDR3 runs to 16 residues. With V trimmed by 7 bases and J by 6 bases, 9 bases remained unmatched. The germline V gene encodes CDR1 LNHDA and CDR2 SQIVND (reference sequence). Here the CDR3 reads CASTTAWDRGNSPLHF. The CDR3 coding sequence is TGTGCCAGTACCACGGCCTGGGACAGGGGTAATTCACCCCTCCACTTT.